This entry features one T cell receptor (beta chain) sequence. What it binds is not known. The junction had 5 bases not matched to a gene; V was cut back by 3 bases and J by 5 bases. CDR3 length equals 15 residues. The V gene's germline CDR1 is KGHSH and CDR2 LQKENI. Each PCR received spiked synthetic TCR analog templates. TCRdb keeps only in-frame clones here, not all; method: immunoSEQ multiplex PCR. The sample lists about 63,000 clones; 80% to 90% were seen once. The time point denotes: pretreatment peripheral blood. This entry comes from a study of PD-L1 blockade in urothelial cancer. General study findings and limits: Clonality of blood TCR below the median before treatment predicted better survival.

The receptor comes from a man between 65 and 85 years old with urothelial cancer. The chain recombines TRBV18 with TRBJ2-3; 10 nucleotides match TRBD2. The sequencing here drew on PBMCs, taken around atezolizumab (anti-PD-L1) treatment. The CDR3 nucleotides are TGTGCCAGCTCACCTTCTAGCGGGAGTAGAGATACGCAGTATTTT. Protein sequence: CASSPSSGSRDTQYF.